This T cell receptor (beta chain) derives from a study of cytomegalovirus exposure and HLA in healthy donors. Germline CDR1 and CDR2: MNHEY and SMNVEV (reference sequence). This CDR3 is built from 11 residues. V lost 5 bases and J 7 bases, leaving 8 bases between the germline ends. As concerns this clone: What it binds is not known.

The study, taken as a whole, reports: For presence/absence analyses, sequencing depth was assumed to be roughly uniform across donors.

Vbeta (60) and Jbeta (13) primers were used in the PCR. The method was immunoSEQ multiplex PCR; TCRdb's version includes in-frame clones alone and lacks a portion of them. The profile shows 150,000 to 200,000 clones, over 65% of them singletons. This chain uses TRBV27 with TRBJ1-1; D might be TRBD1 (5 bases). The sample comprised PBMCs. The source is a man in his late teens or twenties in good health and CMV-seropositive. CDR3 coding DNA: TGTGCCAGCAGTGGGGGGGTTGAAGCTTTCTTT. This gives the protein CASSGGVEAFF.